This entry is about one TCR beta chain. The data were obtained in a study of blood T cell repertoires in COVID-19. Study as a whole: The United States, Italy and Spain were the sources of the acute and convalescent COVID-19 samples.

Participant reports of clinical history set cohort assignment. Two negative PCRs, clearance, or symptom resolution characterized the recovered Cohort 3 donors. V lost 4 bases to trimming and J lost 0 bases, with 16 bases between them. The CDR3 totals 18 residues. In germline, CDR1 is SGHVS, CDR2 FNYEAQ. In the original workflow: Amplifying reference gene primers gave estimates of nucleated cell counts. Some clones are missing from TCRdb's copy, which holds only in-frame ones; the method was immunoSEQ multiplex PCR. V, J and clone size are taken as reported in that table, and D and trimming were inferred from the DNA itself. The sample yields approximately 290,000 clones, approximately 83% seen once.

The receptor comes from a woman in her 30s who had recovered from COVID-19. The chain couples TRBV7-6 to TRBJ2-6; D possibly corresponds to TRBD1 (6 bases). The material sequenced was PBMCs or T cells enriched from blood (not recorded which). The CDR3, as DNA: TGTGCCAGCAGCTCAAAACCGGGACACGGCTCTGGGGCCAACGTCCTGACTTTC. Its translation is CASSSKPGHGSGANVLTF. The full variable domain, with the rest looked up from reference TRBV7-6 and TRBJ2-6, is GAGVSQSPRYKVTKRGQDVALRCDPISGHVSLYWYRQALGQGPEFLTYFNYEAQQDKSGLPNDRFSAERPEGSISTLTIQRTEQRDSAMYRCASSSKPGHGSGANVLTFGAGSRLTVL.